These T cell receptor beta chains were read from a single sample in a study of T cell repertoires in cytomegalovirus infection. TCRdb reprocessed the reads with MiXCR, giving one entry per CDR3 protein. The table records some 600,000 distinct CDR3 sequences, roughly 26% of them present only once. Sample: CD8+ T cells from PBMCs. The receptor source for this set is a human donor in good health (CMV status not recorded). Some clones in this sample may be carry-over from other donors' samples. Each CDR3 is given with its conserved first and last residue. Fields, in order: CDR3 protein, CDR3 DNA, V gene, clone size, D gene, CDR3 length, J gene. The D gene is left open where the match is weak. A clone size is listed for some rows: how often the clone was seen (once, few, many), or a class if it is expanded.

CASSETMAGANVLTF	TGTGCCAGCAGTGAGACGATGGCCGGGGCCAACGTCCTGACTTTC	TRBV28	few	-	15	TRBJ2-6
CASSHTGLNYGYTF	TGTGCCAGCAGTCACACGGGGCTTAACTATGGCTACACCTTC	TRBV6-6	few	-	14	TRBJ1-2
CASSLARDTNQPQHF	TGTGCCAGCAGCTTAGCCCGGGACACCAATCAGCCCCAGCATTTT	TRBV7-9	many	-	15	TRBJ1-5
CASSLITSGDNEQFF	TGTGCCAGCAGCTTGATCACTAGCGGGGACAATGAGCAGTTCTTC	TRBV5-6	many	TRBD2	15	TRBJ2-1
CSVLVGSMNTEAFF	TGCAGCGTTCTCGTCGGGAGCATGAACACTGAAGCTTTCTTT	TRBV29-1	-	-	14	TRBJ1-1
CATVPGQVGFLDTIYF	TGTGCCACCGTCCCGGGTCAAGTCGGGTTCCTGGACACCATATATTTT	TRBV19	-	-	16	TRBJ1-3
CASSLTGTGVNEQFF	TGTGCCAGCAGCTTAACTGGGACAGGGGTAAATGAGCAGTTCTTC	TRBV7-3	many	TRBD1	15	TRBJ2-1
CASSPRPGTDTQYF	TGTGCCAGCAGTCCCCGCCCCGGTACAGATACGCAGTATTTT	TRBV12-3/TRBV12-4	-	-	14	TRBJ2-3
CASSLRQGGYNEQFF	TGTGCCAGCAGCCTCCGACAGGGGGGCTACAATGAGCAGTTCTTC	TRBV7-6	few	TRBD1	15	TRBJ2-1
CASSLVAGRGEKLFF	TGTGCCAGCAGCTTAGTAGCAGGGCGGGGTGAAAAACTGTTTTTT	TRBV7-2	many	-	15	TRBJ1-4